These T cell receptor beta chains were read from a single sample in a study of regulatory T cells in long-lasting Graves disease. MiXCR was run by TCRdb on the multiplex PCR reads, yielding one entry per CDR3 protein. The table records about 520,000 distinct CDR3 sequences, around 12% of them present only once. These data are also associated with another study on T cells in Graves' hyperthyroidism and ophthalmopathy.

The sample consisted of peripheral blood mononuclear cells (PBMCs), taken at new diagnosis, from a patient treated with antithyroid drugs. All receptors come from a woman in her thirties with Graves disease. The CDR3 runs from the conserved cysteine through the conserved F or W. D genes are given only for firm matches. Part of the rows lack a size; the others show once, few, many or a class for expanded clones.

cdr3_length: 14
v_call: TRBV7-2
d_call: -
clone_size: many
j_call: TRBJ2-7
cdr3_aa: CASSLDASSYEQYF
cdr3_nt: TGTGCCAGCAGCTTAGATGCGAGCTCCTACGAGCAGTACTTC

cdr3_length: 13
v_call: TRBV3-1
d_call: -
clone_size: many
j_call: TRBJ1-1
cdr3_aa: CASSHTGLHTAFF
cdr3_nt: TGTGCCAGCAGCCACACAGGGCTCCATACAGCTTTCTTT

cdr3_length: 15
v_call: TRBV12-3/TRBV12-4
d_call: TRBD1
clone_size: many
j_call: TRBJ2-1
cdr3_aa: CASSLAGTGNNEQFF
cdr3_nt: TGTGCCAGCAGTCTAGCCGGGACAGGGAACAATGAGCAGTTCTTC

cdr3_length: 13
v_call: TRBV20-1
d_call: -
clone_size: many
j_call: TRBJ1-6
cdr3_aa: CSARDAGVSPLHF
cdr3_nt: TGCAGTGCTAGAGATGCGGGGGTCTCACCCCTCCACTTT

cdr3_length: 18
v_call: TRBV7-9
d_call: TRBD1
clone_size: many
j_call: TRBJ1-5
cdr3_aa: CASSLGRTGTGGRQPQHF
cdr3_nt: TGTGCCAGCAGCTTAGGCCGTACCGGGACAGGGGGCAGGCAGCCCCAGCATTTT

cdr3_length: 17
v_call: TRBV7-2
d_call: -
clone_size: -
j_call: TRBJ2-1
cdr3_aa: CASSLYRGQGGYNEQFF
cdr3_nt: TGTGCCAGCAGCTTATACCGCGGACAGGGAGGGTACAATGAGCAGTTCTTC

cdr3_length: 14
v_call: TRBV5-1
d_call: -
clone_size: many
j_call: TRBJ2-5
cdr3_aa: CASSLVGPGETQYF
cdr3_nt: TGCGCCAGCAGCTTGGTAGGGCCGGGAGAGACCCAGTACTTC

cdr3_length: 12
v_call: TRBV12-3/TRBV12-4
d_call: -
clone_size: many
j_call: TRBJ2-4
cdr3_aa: CASSLHATSLYF
cdr3_nt: TGTGCCAGCAGTTTACATGCGACTTCACTGTACTTC

cdr3_length: 13
v_call: TRBV11-1
d_call: TRBD1
clone_size: many
j_call: TRBJ1-1
cdr3_aa: CASSFRQGLEAFF
cdr3_nt: TGTGCCAGCAGCTTTCGACAGGGGCTTGAAGCTTTCTTT

cdr3_length: 15
v_call: TRBV7-8
d_call: -
clone_size: once
j_call: TRBJ2-5
cdr3_aa: CASSGAGFTKETQYF
cdr3_nt: TGTGCCAGCAGCGGAGCAGGTTTTACTAAAGAGACCCAGTACTTC

cdr3_length: 15
v_call: TRBV7-2
d_call: TRBD1
clone_size: many
j_call: TRBJ2-2
cdr3_aa: CASSLGTGTAGELFF
cdr3_nt: TGTGCCAGCAGCTTGGGGACAGGGACGGCCGGGGAGCTGTTTTTT

cdr3_length: 16
v_call: TRBV2
d_call: -
clone_size: many
j_call: TRBJ1-6
cdr3_aa: CASSALQGRNNSPLHF
cdr3_nt: TGTGCCAGCAGTGCTCTACAGGGCCGGAATAATTCACCCCTCCACTTT

cdr3_length: 15
v_call: TRBV12-3/TRBV12-4
d_call: TRBD2
clone_size: many
j_call: TRBJ2-2
cdr3_aa: CASSPSGSGAGELFF
cdr3_nt: TGTGCCAGCAGCCCGAGCGGGAGCGGGGCCGGGGAGCTGTTTTTT

cdr3_length: 14
v_call: TRBV2
d_call: TRBD2
clone_size: many
j_call: TRBJ2-3
cdr3_aa: CASSPGLAGGVQYF
cdr3_nt: TGTGCCAGCAGTCCGGGACTAGCGGGTGGGGTTCAGTATTTT

cdr3_length: 16
v_call: TRBV27
d_call: -
clone_size: many
j_call: TRBJ2-2
cdr3_aa: CASSFLRPGVTGELFF
cdr3_nt: TGTGCCAGCAGTTTTTTGAGGCCAGGTGTCACCGGGGAGCTGTTTTTT